The subject of this entry is one TCR beta chain. This sample was taken from a study of blood T cell repertoires in COVID-19. In the study overall: Sites across the United States, Italy and Spain contributed samples from acute and convalescent COVID-19. Sample material is recorded as cDNA or gDNA derived from T cells, B-cell-depleted T cells, or PBMCs.

Using immunoSEQ multiplex PCR, the repertoire was profiled, and TCRdb retains in-frame clones only, with some absent. The sample includes 100,000 to 150,000 clones, roughly four fifths of them seen just once. V lost 3 bases and J lost 6; bases outside the gene matches: 13. CDR1 and CDR2 from the germline V gene are MNHNS and SASEGT. This CDR3 has 16 residues. The sequenced sample was peripheral blood. V is TRBV6-1 and J is TRBJ1-1; 7 bases map to TRBD1. This clonotype originated in a man aged 60-69 years with acute or convalescent COVID-19. The CDR3 is CASSDPRQGWFSEAFF. The CDR3 DNA reads as TGTGCCAGCAGTGACCCTAGACAGGGATGGTTTTCTGAAGCTTTCTTT.